This TCR beta chain was sequenced during a study of response to subunit inactivated influenza vaccine. This CDR3 is 16 amino acids long. V lost 6 bases to trimming and J lost 3 bases, with 17 bases between them. This clonotype was detected ten times or more. TCRdb recomputed calls from the RT-PCR reads with MiXCR, one row per CDR3 protein. The repertoire holds more than 400,000 distinct CDR3 sequences, with approximately 7.2% as singletons. The sequence came from a man aged 50-75 years who received an inactivated influenza vaccine. This sequence joins TRBV12-3 or TRBV12-4 and TRBJ1-4; D may be TRBD1 (5 bases). The material was PBMCs from blood, obtained around 25 months after vaccination. As DNA, the CDR3 is TGTGCCAGCAGCCAGAGGCAGGGTAGTCCTAATGAAAAACTGTTTTTT. Translation: CASSQRQGSPNEKLFF.